This TCR beta chain was identified in a study of T cells in Graves' hyperthyroidism and ophthalmopathy. Study findings and constraints: Blood also contained most expanded thyroid clonotypes above 0.001.

The CDR3 totals 14 residues. Germline V gene lookup returns CDR1 DFQATT and CDR2 SNEGSKA (reference sequence). With regard to this clonotype: Antigen unknown.

Amplification of TCR beta CDR3 regions was performed using RNA transcripts as template. Researchers ran a first-round RT-PCR on the TCR CDR3 using the HTBI primer set. TCRdb fed the multiplex PCR reads into MiXCR, producing one record per CDR3 protein. The sample includes over 250,000 distinct CDR3 sequences, roughly 22% of them seen just once. Each 10 ml fresh peripheral blood draw supplied the PBMCs. The sequence came from a man aged 25 to 40 with Graves' ophthalmopathy. The sequenced sample was blood. The chain couples TRBV20-1 to TRBJ1-2, with a possible D match to TRBD1 (6 bases). Here the CDR3 reads CSVEQGQVGYGYTF. The DNA of the CDR3 is TGCAGCGTTGAACAGGGACAAGTCGGCTATGGCTACACCTTC.